This T cell receptor beta chain was recorded in a study of T cell responses to AZD1222 COVID-19 vaccine. Produced via immunoSEQ multiplex PCR; TCRdb's table is partial and in-frame only. The data hold around 120,000 clones, with about nine tenths observed a single time. The CDR3 is 14 amino acids. Germline values: CDR1 MNHEY, CDR2 SMNVEV (reference sequence). V lost 3 bases and J lost 2, with 10 bases in between. This sequence originates from an adult who received the AZD1222 COVID-19 vaccine. The source was peripheral blood, collected 28 days after the second AZD1222 dose. The chain has TRBV27 and TRBJ2-5; the D gene could be TRBD1 or TRBD2 (5 bases each). CDR3 residues: CASSFGALQETQYF. The CDR3 region has the DNA TGTGCCAGCAGTTTCGGGGCCCTTCAAGAGACCCAGTACTTC.